This TCR beta chain derives from a study of control samples from healthy donors and cancer patients. Germline V gene lookup returns CDR1 SGHRS and CDR2 YFSETQ. The CDR3 is 14 residues long. V dropped 1 base and J dropped 2 bases, with 9 bases sitting between them. Sequenced by immunoSEQ multiplex PCR; TCRdb stores in-frame clones only, minus some. The sample has tens of thousands of clones, roughly 80% seen once; the top ten hold approximately 48%. Sequencing was carried out using blood. This clonotype was sampled from a man between 60 and 75 years old in good health. This chain connects TRBV5-1 to TRBJ2-5; D uncertain. Here the CDR3 DNA reads TGCGCCAGCAGCTTGCACGGTCGACAAGAGACCCAGTACTTC. It encodes CASSLHGRQETQYF. The whole variable domain, remainder taken from reference TRBV5-1 and TRBJ2-5, is KAGVTQTPRYLIKTRGQQVTLSCSPISGHRSVSWYQQTPGQGLQFLFEYFSETQRNKGNFPGRFSGRQFSNSRSEMNVSTLELGDSALYLCASSLHGRQETQYFGPGTRLLVL.